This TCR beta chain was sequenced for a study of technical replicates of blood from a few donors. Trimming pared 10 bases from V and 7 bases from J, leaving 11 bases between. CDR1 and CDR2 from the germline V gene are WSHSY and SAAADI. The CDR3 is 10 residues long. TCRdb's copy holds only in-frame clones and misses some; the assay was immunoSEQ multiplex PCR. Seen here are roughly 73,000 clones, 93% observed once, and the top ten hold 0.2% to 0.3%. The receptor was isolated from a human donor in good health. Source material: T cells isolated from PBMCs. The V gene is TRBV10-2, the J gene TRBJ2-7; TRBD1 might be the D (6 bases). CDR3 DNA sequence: TGCGCCACCTACGACAGGGAGCAGTACTTC. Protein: CATYDREQYF.